Listed below are T cell receptor beta chains from one sample, sequenced in a study of shared clonotypes between healthy human individuals. The assay was immunoSEQ multiplex PCR, and TCRdb's table has in-frame clones only and misses some. The sample has over a million clones; roughly 96% are singletons. Sequenced input: naive CD4+ T cells sorted from blood. These receptors all stem from a man aged 25 to 45 in good health. Each CDR3 is given with its conserved first and last residue. A D gene is named only where the DNA matches it firmly. A clone size is listed for some rows: how often the clone was seen (once, few, many), or a class if it is expanded.

TRBV15	TRBJ2-3	-	15	TRBD1	TGTGCCACCAACGAGCCAGGGGGCGGCACAGATACGCAGTATTTT	CATNEPGGGTDTQYF
TRBV19	TRBJ1-5	few	14	-	TGTGCCAGTAGTATACAGGGTATCGGGCAGCCCCAGCATTTT	CASSIQGIGQPQHF
TRBV28	TRBJ2-3	-	16	-	TGTGCCAGCAGTTTTCCTCCGGGGGCTAGCACAGATACGCAGTATTTT	CASSFPPGASTDTQYF
TRBV5-6	TRBJ2-1	-	15	-	TGTGCCAGCAGTTTCCTCTCGCGAGAATACAATGAGCAGTTCTTC	CASSFLSREYNEQFF
TRBV7-6	TRBJ1-1	-	13	TRBD1	TGTGCCAGCAGCCTCCTTCGACAGGGTGAAGCTTTCTTT	CASSLLRQGEAFF
TRBV5-8	TRBJ2-3	-	15	TRBD2	TGTGCCAGCAGCTTGTCAACGGGAGGGCCCGATACGCAGTATTTT	CASSLSTGGPDTQYF
TRBV5-1	TRBJ2-5	-	15	-	TGCGCCAGCAGCTTGAGACCCCTCTCCCAAGAGACCCAGTACTTC	CASSLRPLSQETQYF
TRBV5-1	TRBJ2-6	-	15	-	TGCGCCAGCAGCTTGTTGAGCTCTGGGGCCAACGTCCTGACTTTC	CASSLLSSGANVLTF
TRBV30	TRBJ1-4	few	14	-	TGTGCCTGGAGTTTTGAAGTCATTAATGAAAAACTGTTTTTT	CAWSFEVINEKLFF
TRBV18	TRBJ2-7	-	13	-	TGTGCCAGCTCACCACTGGAAGACTACGAGCAGTACTTC	CASSPLEDYEQYF
TRBV2	TRBJ2-7	-	14	TRBD2	TGTGCCAGCTCCAAGATAGCTAGCGGGTACGAGCAGTACTTC	CASSKIASGYEQYF
TRBV18	TRBJ1-1	once	14	TRBD1	TGTGCCAGCTCACCGAAGACAGGGGAAGCTGAAGCTTTCTTT	CASSPKTGEAEAFF
TRBV6-5	TRBJ2-1	once	15	-	TGTGCCAGCAGTTACTTAGGGGGGGCCCACAATGAGCAGTTCTTC	CASSYLGGAHNEQFF
TRBV18	TRBJ2-1	-	17	-	TGTGCCAGCTCACAGTCTCTAGGCAGGGGATCCTACAATGAGCAGTTCTTC	CASSQSLGRGSYNEQFF
TRBV18	TRBJ1-3	-	15	-	TGTGCCAGCTCACCACCTAACGTAGCTGGAAACACCATATATTTT	CASSPPNVAGNTIYF